This T cell receptor (beta chain) emerged from a study of CD8+ T cells in alopecia areata. Study-wide points: When scalp samples are sequenced, resident alphabeta T cells of normal skin are also captured. Lesional tissue from the scalp (especially in alopecia totalis/universalis) showed higher clonality than normal scalp.

CDR1 and CDR2 from the germline V gene are MGHDK and SYGVNS. The V end was cut by 6 bases, the J end by 0 bases, with 18 bases between. The CDR3 loop spans 17 amino acids. Turning to this clone: The antigen remains undetermined.

Extraction and reverse transcription of RNA yielded cDNA as the sequencing template. The assay was immunoSEQ multiplex PCR, and TCRdb's table has in-frame clones only and misses some. The sample holds 140,000 to 150,000 clones, about 60% seen once. The TCR sequence derives from a human donor with alopecia areata. The chain links TRBV25-1 to TRBJ1-5; D remains ambiguous. The material sequenced was CD4+ T cells sorted from blood, taken at week 0. CDR3 amino acids: CASREPNRENSNQPQHF. The CDR3 DNA is TGTGCCAGCAGGGAACCGAATAGGGAAAATAGCAATCAGCCCCAGCATTTT.